This T cell receptor (beta chain) was identified in a study of T cell responses to AZD1222 COVID-19 vaccine. Overall study context: Combined were second doses at about 4 or about 12 weeks.

CDR1 is MNHNS, CDR2 SASEGT, per germline. Trimming left V 2 bases short and J 3 bases short, with 9 bases between. This CDR3 spans 14 amino acids. The data were produced by immunoSEQ multiplex PCR, yet TCRdb's version contains in-frame clones alone and is incomplete. The table has roughly 120,000 clones, 80% to 85% seen once. By share, this clone counts as medium-sized (0.01 to 0.1%). The chain carries TRBV6-1 and TRBJ2-3; TRBD1 is a possible D gene (5 bases). The starting material was peripheral blood, obtained on day 0 of AZD1222 vaccination. This receptor was obtained from an adult in good health. The CDR3 region has the DNA TGTGCCAGCAGTGAAAGGGGCGCAACAGATACGCAGTATTTT. The encoded protein is CASSERGATDTQYF.